This T cell receptor beta chain was profiled in a study of cytomegalovirus exposure and HLA in healthy donors. Study-level points and caveats: It was in a later analysis that TCR association rates were seen to vary by HLA locus, highest for DRB1 and lowest for HLA-C. Researchers reported in a later analysis that common viral pathogens appeared linked to several top clusters. Judged likely to be a sequencing artifact was a cluster of highly shared sequence variants.

This clone has a handful of counts. Its antigen is not identified. The CDR3 is 15 residues long. The junction had 7 bases not matched to a gene; V was cut back by 5 bases and J by 2 bases. Germline V gene data show CDR1 as LNHDA and CDR2 as SQIVND (reference sequence). The PCR had 60 Vbeta and 13 Jbeta primers. Method: immunoSEQ multiplex PCR; TCRdb's copy keeps in-frame clones and lacks some. This table has some 120,000 clones, 9% to 10% appearing once. Specimen: PBMCs. This chain joins TRBV19 and TRBJ2-3, with 7 bases matching TRBD1. This TCR was sampled from a man aged 25 to 45 in good health and CMV-seronegative. The CDR3 DNA sequence: TGTGCCAGTAGTGTCGACAGGGTCCTCACAGATACGCAGTATTTT. Protein sequence: CASSVDRVLTDTQYF.